These 14 T cell receptor beta chains were all obtained from the same sample, sequenced in a study of T cell changes during pregnancy in multiple sclerosis. Produced via immunoSEQ multiplex PCR; TCRdb's table is partial and in-frame only. Counted here are 30,000 to 45,000 clones, about 92% occurring once; the ten biggest clones make up around a quarter. The material was CD8+ T cells from peripheral blood mononuclear cells, obtained before pregnancy. The source is a female donor with multiple sclerosis, enrolled in a pregnancy study.

The rearrangement links TRBV4-1 to TRBJ1-4, with D perhaps matching TRBD1 (6 bases). The CDR3 has 15 residues. V was cut by 4 bases and J by 4 bases, with 13 bases left in between. Germline CDR1 is MGHRA and CDR2 is YSYEKL. DNA of the CDR3: TGCGCCAGCAGCCTGCGACAGGAGATTAATGAAAAACTGTTTTTT. It specifies CASSLRQEINEKLFF.

V gene TRBV10-3 combines with J gene TRBJ2-2; 11 bases are shared with TRBD2. There are 18 residues in the CDR3. Trimming removed 8 bases from V and 2 bases from J; junction bases left unmatched: 13. Germline V gene sequence: CDR1 ENHRY, CDR2 SYGVKD. The CDR3 protein is CAIPLGLAGGPNTGELFF. The CDR3 DNA reads as TGTGCCATCCCCCTGGGCCTAGCGGGAGGACCTAACACCGGGGAGCTGTTTTTT.

In nucleotides, the CDR3 is TGTGCCACCAGCCCTACAGGGTCCTACAATGAGCAGTTCTTC. Protein sequence: CATSPTGSYNEQFF. The rearrangement uses TRBV15 and TRBJ2-1; D perhaps matches TRBD1 (6 bases). The CDR3 has 14 residues. The V end lost 5 bases, the J end lost 1 base, and 9 bases lay between the germline ends. In germline, CDR1 is LNHNV, CDR2 YYDKDF (reference sequence).

This clone was detected once. V usage is TRBV9 and J usage is TRBJ1-1; no clear D. This CDR3 spans 15 amino acids. Germline CDR1 and CDR2: SGDLS and YYNGEE. V lost 4 bases and J lost 0, with 13 bases in between. The CDR3 DNA follows: TGTGCCAGCAGCCCCCATGGAGGGATGAACACTGAAGCTTTCTTT. Its protein is CASSPHGGMNTEAFF.

The chain recombines TRBV27 with TRBJ2-7; tentatively, D is TRBD2 (5 bases). V lost 3 bases and J 1 base, leaving 16 bases between the germline ends. The CDR3 runs 16 residues. CDR1 MNHEY and CDR2 SMNVEV come from the germline V gene (reference sequence). DNA for the CDR3: TGTGCCAGCAGTTTTACAGCCGGGATTTCTTCCTACGAGCAGTACTTC. Translated: CASSFTAGISSYEQYF.

The V call is TRBV19, the J call TRBJ1-3; TRBD1 matches 7 bases. The CDR3 covers 17 residues. With 5 bases clipped from V and 2 bases from J, the junction kept 12 bases outside the gene matches. The germline V gene has CDR1 LNHDA and CDR2 SQIVND (reference sequence). The CDR3 protein is CASSFAGGHITGNTIYF. The CDR3 region has the DNA TGTGCCAGTAGTTTCGCAGGGGGTCACATCACTGGAAACACCATATATTTT.

The chain joins TRBV6-6 to TRBJ2-4, with 7 bases aligning to TRBD2. Per the germline V gene, CDR1 is MNHNY and CDR2 is SVGAGI (reference sequence). The CDR3 is 15 amino acids. After removal of 6 bases from V and 5 bases from J, the junction contained 10 bases not matched to a gene. This CDR3 reads CASRFERERENIQYF. The CDR3 DNA follows: TGTGCCAGCAGGTTTGAGCGGGAAAGGGAAAACATTCAGTACTTC.

This clone was observed a few times. J is TRBJ2-7 and V is TRBV27, with D possibly being TRBD2 (5 bases). V lost 5 bases and J lost 7, with 15 bases in between. Per germline, CDR1 MNHEY and CDR2 SMNVEV (reference sequence). The CDR3 runs to 13 residues. As DNA, the CDR3 is TGTGCCAGCAGTCTCGGAGGCACGAGGGAGCAGTACTTC. Translating it yields CASSLGGTREQYF.

The rearrangement uses TRBV4-1 and TRBJ2-5, with 9 bases fitting TRBD1. The CDR3 has 16 residues. Trimming removed 1 base from V and 4 bases from J; junction bases left unmatched: 7. Germline CDR1 MGHRA, CDR2 YSYEKL. CDR3 bases: TGCGCCAGCAGCCAAGCGGGAACAGGGGGCAGAGAGACCCAGTACTTC. The encoded protein is CASSQAGTGGRETQYF.

CDR3 region: CASSLRGGEETQYF. The DNA of the CDR3 is TGTGCCAGCAGCTTACGCGGAGGGGAAGAGACCCAGTACTTC. This chain uses TRBV13 with TRBJ2-5, with D possibly matching TRBD2 (6 bases). V was clipped by 2 bases and J by 3 bases, with 10 bases between them. The CDR3 length is 14 residues. Germline values: CDR1 PRHDT, CDR2 FYEKMQ (reference sequence).

The chain links TRBV11-2 to TRBJ2-1; TRBD2 matches at 7 bases. V was pared by 5 bases and J by 4 bases, with 14 bases of the junction left unmatched. The CDR3 has 17 residues. Looked up from germline, CDR1 is SGHAT and CDR2 is FQNNGV. This CDR3 is CASSPPPSGVYYNEQFF. DNA for the CDR3: TGTGCCAGCAGCCCCCCTCCTAGCGGTGTTTATTACAATGAGCAGTTCTTC.

The chain joins TRBV25-1 to TRBJ1-2, with D possibly matching TRBD1 (6 bases). CDR1 MGHDK and CDR2 SYGVNS come from the germline V gene. Between the trimmed V and J ends, which lost 3 bases and 4 bases, there was a span of 12 bases. The CDR3 length is 14 residues. The CDR3 here is CASSDPGVSYGYTF. The CDR3 bases are TGTGCCAGCAGTGACCCAGGGGTATCCTATGGCTACACCTTC.

This clone was seen only once. The V call is TRBV5-1, the J call TRBJ2-3; weak D call: TRBD2 (5 bases). The V end was cut by 4 bases, the J end by 1 base, with 10 bases between. Germline CDR1 reads SGHRS; CDR2 reads YFSETQ. The CDR3 consists of 14 residues. Written as DNA, the CDR3 is TGCGCCAGCAGCCGTAGCGTAGGCACAGATACGCAGTATTTT. This encodes CASSRSVGTDTQYF.

The gene calls are TRBV5-4 and TRBJ1-1, with D hard to call. Trimming took off 4 bases at V and 3 bases at J, with 7 bases between the two ends. Germline V gene lookup returns CDR1 SGHNT and CDR2 YYREEE (reference sequence). The CDR3 contains 12 residues. The CDR3 DNA sequence: TGTGCCAGCAGCCAGGTTCACACTGAAGCTTTCTTT. Translation: CASSQVHTEAFF. Looking up the rest from reference TRBV5-4 and TRBJ1-1 gives the full variable domain: ETGVTQSPTHLIKTRGQQVTLRCSSQSGHNTVSWYQQALGQGPQFIFQYYREEENGRGNFPPRFSGLQFPNYSSELNVNALELDDSALYLCASSQVHTEAFFGQGTRLTVV.